The clone carrying this T cell receptor beta chain was detected once. The antigen is undetermined. The sample belongs to a study of immune cell composition in non-small cell lung cancer. Overall study results and limits: Lung squamous cell carcinoma tumours had significantly higher top 10 clone scores and productive clonality than lung adenocarcinoma.

The CDR3 is made up of 17 amino acids. After removal of 5 bases from V and 4 bases from J, the junction contained 12 bases not matched to a gene. Germline values: CDR1 MNHEY, CDR2 SMNVEV (reference sequence). Measured with immunoSEQ multiplex PCR; TCRdb has only the in-frame clones, and not every one. The repertoire has 4,000 to 5,000 clones, approximately 85% of them found once; the top ten carry roughly 9.7%. The source is a human donor with non-small cell lung cancer. The chain uses TRBV27 and TRBJ2-1; TRBD2 agrees at 9 bases. The sequenced sample was lung tumor tissue. CDR3 in DNA: TGTGCCAGCAGTCCCCGGGGGAGGCTAGCGGGATACAATGAGCAGTTCTTC. It specifies CASSPRGRLAGYNEQFF.